The present entry profiles one TCR beta chain with its context. This specimen comes from a study of blood T cell repertoires in COVID-19. Looking at the study overall: Acute and convalescent COVID-19 specimens originated in the United States, Italy and Spain. T cells, B-cell-depleted T cells, or PBMCs provided the cDNA or gDNA that served as material.

CDR3 size: 14 residues. Germline lookup yields CDR1 SEHNR and CDR2 FQNEAQ (reference sequence). V lost 5 bases to trimming and J lost 0 bases, with 10 bases between them. Original processing notes: How many nucleated cells were present was estimated from reference gene primer amplification. Data came from immunoSEQ multiplex PCR; TCRdb stores just in-frame clones and leaves some out. Clone size and V and J calls were adopted from that table, with D and trimming inferred from the DNA. This table holds over 35,000 clones, 90% found once. Sequencing was done on a sample of peripheral blood. V gene TRBV7-9 combines with J gene TRBJ1-2; D is uncertain. This clonotype was sampled from a man aged 65 to 79 with active COVID-19. As DNA, the CDR3 is TGTGCCAGCAGCCCCCCGGGGACTAACTATGGCTACACCTTC. This encodes CASSPPGTNYGYTF.